The 32 T cell receptor beta chains below were found in one sample sequenced in a study of shared clonotypes between healthy human individuals. The assay was immunoSEQ multiplex PCR, and TCRdb's table has in-frame clones only and misses some. This sample has millions of clones, with over 85% found just once. The specimen sequenced was naive CD4+ T cells sorted from blood. Indicated subset: CD45RA+ positively selected. The receptor set was obtained from a man aged 18 to 29 in good health.

In DNA, the CDR3 is TGTGCCAGCAGCTCCGGGACTAGCGGAGTCCAAGAGACCCAGTACTTC. As protein: CASSSGTSGVQETQYF. The gene calls are TRBV5-4 and TRBJ2-5; 11 bases are a match to TRBD2. The germline V gene encodes CDR1 SGHNT and CDR2 YYREEE (reference sequence). CDR3 length: 16 residues. The ends lost 3 bases at V and 1 base at J; junction bases unmatched: 5. The whole variable domain, remainder taken from reference TRBV5-4 and TRBJ2-5, is ETGVTQSPTHLIKTRGQQVTLRCSSQSGHNTVSWYQQALGQGPQFIFQYYREEENGRGNFPPRFSGLQFPNYSSELNVNALELDDSALYLCASSSGTSGVQETQYFGPGTRLLVL.

The chain couples TRBV27 to TRBJ2-5; TRBD2 matches at 8 bases. This CDR3 comprises 18 residues. In germline, CDR1 is MNHEY, CDR2 SMNVEV (reference sequence). Trimming at V came to 0 bases and at J to 1 base, leaving 10 bases not matched to a gene. As DNA, the CDR3 is TGTGCCAGCAGTTTATCGATAACGGCTAGCGGGCCCCAAGAGACCCAGTACTTC. As protein: CASSLSITASGPQETQYF.

About this clone itself: Other DNA variants within this sample encode the same CDR3. The V gene is TRBV7-2, the J gene TRBJ1-5, with no clear D. The CDR3 has 15 amino acids. Per germline, CDR1 SGHTA and CDR2 FQGNSA. The ends were cut back, 5 bases at V and 4 bases at J, with 15 bases in the middle. The CDR3 DNA follows: TGTGCCAGCAGCCCTCCGGGAGGAGGGAATCAGCCCCAGCATTTT. It translates to CASSPPGGGNQPQHF.

This rearrangement joins TRBV7-2 to TRBJ2-1; D possibly corresponds to TRBD1 (6 bases). Germline lookup yields CDR1 SGHTA and CDR2 FQGNSA. V lost 6 bases, J lost 1 base, and 7 bases lay in between. The CDR3 loop spans 13 amino acids. CDR3 bases: TGTGCCAGCAGACAGGGATCCTACAATGAGCAGTTCTTC. Its protein is CASRQGSYNEQFF.

The chain employs TRBV10-3 and TRBJ1-1; D is possibly TRBD1 (6 bases). V was shortened by 2 bases and J by 3 bases, with 10 bases between the two germline ends. The CDR3 runs 14 residues. Germline loops: CDR1 ENHRY, CDR2 SYGVKD. CDR3 region: CAISEGGADTEAFF. The DNA of the CDR3 is TGTGCCATCAGTGAGGGGGGGGCGGACACTGAAGCTTTCTTT.

The chain combines TRBV4-1 with TRBJ2-2; weak D call: TRBD1 (5 bases). The germline gives CDR1 MGHRA, CDR2 YSYEKL. The CDR3 contains 14 residues. V was clipped by 6 bases and J by 1 base, with 9 bases between them. This CDR3 is CASRPQGNTGELFF. The CDR3 coding sequence is TGCGCCAGCAGACCGCAGGGGAACACCGGGGAGCTGTTTTTT.

The CDR3 sequence is CASRGGNGYEQYF. CDR3 sequence (DNA): TGTGCCAGCAGAGGGGGAAACGGCTACGAGCAGTACTTC. This rearrangement joins TRBV6-5 to TRBJ2-7; a weak D match, TRBD1 (6 bases). CDR1 and CDR2 from the germline V gene are MNHEY and SVGAGI. The CDR3 runs to 13 residues. V was trimmed by 6 bases and J by 3 bases, leaving 12 bases between them.

Of note for this clone: Compared with germline, one end of the junction differs, possibly owing to a read error. V gene TRBV27 combines with J gene TRBJ2-7; D is uncertain. Germline CDR1 is MNHEY and CDR2 is SMNVEV (reference sequence). The CDR3 is made up of 11 amino acids. CDR3 nucleotide sequence: TGTGCCAGCAGTCCCACCTACGAGCAGTGCTTC. Amino acids: CASSPTYEQCF.

The genes are TRBV5-1 and TRBJ1-1, with a weak D call TRBD1 (5 bases). CDR3 size: 15 residues. Trimming took 3 bases from V and 5 from J, leaving 17 bases between them. The germline CDR1 and CDR2 sequences are SGHRS and YFSETQ. In DNA form, the CDR3 reads TGCGCCAGCAGCTCGGAAGGACAAGCTGGAACTGAAGCTTTCTTT. The encoded protein is CASSSEGQAGTEAFF. The full variable domain, rest sourced from reference TRBV5-1 and TRBJ1-1, is KAGVTQTPRYLIKTRGQQVTLSCSPISGHRSVSWYQQTPGQGLQFLFEYFSETQRNKGNFPGRFSGRQFSNSRSEMNVSTLELGDSALYLCASSSEGQAGTEAFFGQGTRLTVV.

The CDR3 sequence is CASSIEAQGSYEQYF. CDR3 nucleotides: TGTGCCAGTAGTATAGAGGCGCAGGGCTCCTACGAGCAGTACTTC. The rearrangement uses TRBV19 and TRBJ2-7; a weak D match, TRBD1 (5 bases). CDR1 LNHDA and CDR2 SQIVND come from the germline V gene (reference sequence). Trimming left V 0 bases short and J 0 bases short, with 9 bases between. This CDR3 has 15 residues.

The chain uses TRBV10-2 and TRBJ1-1; 8 bases align to TRBD1. Per the germline V gene, CDR1 is WSHSY and CDR2 is SAAADI. Trimming removed 7 bases from V and 10 bases from J; junction bases left unmatched: 5. This CDR3 has 11 amino acids. CDR3 protein: CASIGQGGAFF. The CDR3 DNA reads as TGCGCCAGCATCGGACAGGGTGGAGCTTTCTTT.

The count of this clone is one. This sequence joins TRBV28 and TRBJ2-3; D may correspond to TRBD1 or TRBD2 (5 bases each). The CDR3 is 14 amino acids. With 6 bases removed from V and 1 base from J, the gap between germline ends came to 11 bases. The germline V gene encodes CDR1 MDHEN and CDR2 SYDVKM. As DNA, the CDR3 is TGTGCCAGCAGCCCGAGGGGACGCACAGATACGCAGTATTTT. Protein product: CASSPRGRTDTQYF.

CDR3 DNA: TGTGCCAGCAGCAAGCCCTTGGCGGGAGGCTACAATGAGCAGTTCTTC. It codes for CASSKPLAGGYNEQFF. V usage is TRBV21-1 and J usage is TRBJ2-1; TRBD2 is the table's D call and was not checked against the DNA. TRBV21-1 is a documented pseudogene. The CDR3 runs 16 residues.

This clone has a handful of counts. CDR3: CASKGQGLGGSPLHF. CDR3 nucleotides: TGTGCCAGCAAGGGACAGGGGTTAGGAGGCTCACCCCTCCACTTT. This chain joins TRBV27 and TRBJ1-6; TRBD1 agrees at 10 bases. Losses at the gene ends were 7 bases for V and 10 bases for J; bases not matched to a gene: 10. This CDR3 is 15 amino acids long. Germline V lookup: CDR1 MNHEY, CDR2 SMNVEV (reference sequence).

The chain has TRBV25-1 and TRBJ2-3; D is perhaps TRBD1 or TRBD2 (5 bases each). In germline, CDR1 is MGHDK, CDR2 SYGVNS. CDR3 length: 15 residues. V was trimmed by 4 bases and J by 4 bases, leaving 15 bases between them. In nucleotides, the CDR3 is TGTGCCAGCAGTGCGGGACGCGGCCCGGCAGATACGCAGTATTTT. Translated, it gives CASSAGRGPADTQYF. Together with reference TRBV25-1 and TRBJ2-3, the CDR3 gives the full variable domain: EADIYQTPRYLVIGTGKKITLECSQTMGHDKMYWYQQDPGMELHLIHYSYGVNSTEKGDLSSESTVSRIRTEHFPLTLESARPSHTSQYLCASSAGRGPADTQYFGPGTRLTVL.

J is TRBJ2-1 and V is TRBV30, with 12 bases lining up with TRBD2. This CDR3 region has 15 residues. Losses at the gene ends were 3 bases for V and 8 bases for J; bases not matched to a gene: 8. From germline, CDR1 is GTSNPN and CDR2 SVGIG (reference sequence). The CDR3 protein is CAWRGSSGRGDEQFF. CDR3 coding DNA: TGTGCCTGGAGGGGGTCTAGCGGGAGGGGTGATGAGCAGTTCTTC.

The CDR3 is CASSPLTGWEGYTF. The DNA of the CDR3 is TGTGCCAGCAGCCCCCTGACAGGCTGGGAGGGCTACACCTTC. V and J are TRBV7-9 and TRBJ1-2, with D perhaps TRBD1 (6 bases). Germline lookup yields CDR1 SEHNR and CDR2 FQNEAQ (reference sequence). CDR3 length: 14 residues. The V end was cut by 5 bases, the J end by 8 bases, with 18 bases between.

V gene TRBV9 combines with J gene TRBJ1-2; D not certain. The CDR3 length is 13 residues. The V gene lost 1 base and the J gene lost 5 bases, with 9 bases spanning the gap. Germline V lookup: CDR1 SGDLS, CDR2 YYNGEE. CDR3 nucleotide sequence: TGTGCCAGCAGCGTACTTGCGGAGTATGGCTACACCTTC. Translated, it gives CASSVLAEYGYTF. Complete variable domain (other parts from reference TRBV9 and TRBJ1-2): DSGVTQTPKHLITATGQRVTLRCSPRSGDLSVYWYQQSLDQGLQFLIQYYNGEERAKGNILERFSAQQFPDLHSELNLSSLELGDSALYFCASSVLAEYGYTFGSGTRLTVV.

This sequence joins TRBV10-3 and TRBJ1-1; D uncertain. The CDR3 is made up of 14 amino acids. V lost 0 bases to trimming and J lost 1 base, with 6 bases between them. CDR1 is ENHRY and CDR2 is SYGVKD in the germline V gene. The CDR3 DNA follows: TGTGCCATCAGTGAGTCCCAGAAGAACACTGAAGCTTTCTTT. It encodes CAISESQKNTEAFF.

The chain is built from TRBV5-6 and TRBJ1-2, with a weak D call TRBD1 (5 bases). V gave up 4 bases and J gave up 2 bases, with 12 bases separating them. The CDR3 runs 14 residues. Germline V gene data show CDR1 as SGHDT and CDR2 as YYEEEE. The CDR3 sequence: CASSAGPLNYGYTF. DNA for the CDR3: TGTGCCAGCAGCGCGGGACCGTTGAACTATGGCTACACCTTC. The variable domain in full, with the rest retrieved from reference TRBV5-6 and TRBJ1-2, is DAGVTQSPTHLIKTRGQQVTLRCSPKSGHDTVSWYQQALGQGPQFIFQYYEEEERQRGNFPDRFSGHQFPNYSSELNVNALLLGDSALYLCASSAGPLNYGYTFGSGTRLTVV.

This clone has just one count. The chain links TRBV5-5 to TRBJ2-7, with D unresolved. Trimming took off 3 bases at V and 2 bases at J, with 3 bases between the two ends. The CDR3 loop spans 11 amino acids. Germline V lookup: CDR1 SGHKS, CDR2 YYEKEE (reference sequence). CDR3 sequence reads: CASSYTYEQYF. The CDR3 DNA is TGTGCCAGCAGCTATACCTACGAGCAGTACTTC.

The chain is built from TRBV7-8 and TRBJ1-1; 9 bases agree with TRBD1. Germline V gene sequence: CDR1 SGHVS, CDR2 FQNEAQ. The trim removed 5 bases at V and 0 bases at J, leaving 7 bases unmatched. The length of the CDR3 is 16 residues. This chain's CDR3 is CASSLRDRVMNTEAFF. In DNA form, the CDR3 reads TGTGCCAGCAGCCTGCGGGACAGGGTGATGAACACTGAAGCTTTCTTT.

V and J are TRBV30 and TRBJ2-2; the D call may be TRBD1 or TRBD2 (5 bases each). CDR1 is GTSNPN, CDR2 SVGIG, per germline (reference sequence). This CDR3 has 12 residues. V lost 2 bases, J lost 9 bases, and 10 bases lay in between. DNA of the CDR3: TGTGCCTGGAGTCTGGGGGTCCGGGAGCTGTTTTTT. This translates into CAWSLGVRELFF.

The chain links TRBV6-5 to TRBJ2-7; 8 bases match TRBD1. Germline V CDR1 and CDR2: MNHEY, SVGAGI. V lost 2 bases to trimming and J lost 5 bases; unmatched junction nucleotides: 8. The CDR3 runs 15 residues. The CDR3 sequence is CASSYGQGIVDEQYF. The CDR3 nucleotides read TGTGCCAGCAGTTACGGACAGGGAATTGTCGACGAGCAGTACTTC.

The chain combines TRBV5-1 with TRBJ2-4; D may match TRBD1 or TRBD2 (5 bases each). Looked up from germline, CDR1 is SGHRS and CDR2 is YFSETQ. The CDR3 has 17 amino acids. V was trimmed by 4 bases and J by 6 bases, leaving 23 bases between them. The CDR3 coding sequence is TGCGCCAGCAGCGGGACCCCGACTCCCATGGGGCCAAACATTCAGTACTTC. Translation gives CASSGTPTPMGPNIQYF.

This clone was seen once. This chain uses TRBV5-4 with TRBJ2-1; 8 nucleotides agree with TRBD2. After removal of 4 bases from V and 2 bases from J, the junction contained 8 bases not matched to a gene. Germline CDR1 is SGHNT and CDR2 is YYREEE (reference sequence). There are 16 residues in the CDR3. In DNA, the CDR3 is TGTGCCAGCAGCCCGCCCGCGGGGGGCCCCTACAATGAGCAGTTCTTC. This codes for CASSPPAGGPYNEQFF.

The gene calls are TRBV20-1 and TRBJ1-1; D gene uncertain. Trimming left V 1 base short and J 7 bases short, with 7 bases between. The CDR3 is 11 residues long. The V gene's germline CDR1 is DFQATT and CDR2 SNEGSKA (reference sequence). The CDR3: CSARAQFEAFF. The CDR3 DNA sequence: TGCAGTGCTAGAGCCCAGTTTGAAGCTTTCTTT.

The sample holds a few counts of this clone. The gene calls are TRBV2 and TRBJ2-2; D remains unclear. This CDR3 region has 14 residues. The V and J ends lost 4 bases and 7 bases respectively, with 13 bases between them. In germline, CDR1 is SNHLY, CDR2 FYNNEI. CDR3 in DNA: TGTGCCAGCAGTGCGCTGTTAGTAGGCGGGGAGCTGTTTTTT. Translating gives CASSALLVGGELFF.

The chain couples TRBV7-9 to TRBJ1-2; D is unresolved. Trimming cost V 3 bases and J 6 bases, with 17 bases left between them. CDR1 is SEHNR, CDR2 FQNEAQ, per germline (reference sequence). The CDR3 totals 15 residues. CDR3 loop: CASSFIPDGGNGYTF. In DNA, the CDR3 is TGTGCCAGCAGCTTCATTCCCGATGGAGGGAATGGCTACACCTTC.

The chain uses TRBV10-3 and TRBJ2-7, with D tentatively TRBD1 or TRBD2 (7 bases each). Germline CDR1 and CDR2: ENHRY and SYGVKD. This CDR3 spans 16 amino acids. Trimming pared 2 bases from V and 4 bases from J, leaving 18 bases between. This chain's CDR3 is CAISEPGGVRGYEQYF. CDR3 sequence (DNA): TGTGCCATCAGTGAGCCAGGGGGGGTGCGAGGATACGAGCAGTACTTC.

This clone was detected only once. This chain's CDR3 is CASRDGEQFF. CDR3 sequence (DNA): TGTGCCAGCAGAGATGGGGAGCAGTTCTTC. The rearrangement links TRBV25-1 to TRBJ2-1; D uncertain. This CDR3 comprises 10 residues. CDR1 is MGHDK, CDR2 SYGVNS, per germline. V lost 6 bases, J lost 10 bases, and 7 bases lay in between.

The V gene is TRBV7-9, the J gene TRBJ2-3, with 8 bases fitting TRBD1. The CDR3 is 16 residues long. V trimming: 5 bases; J trimming: 2 bases; junction bases outside the gene matches: 9. In germline, CDR1 is SEHNR, CDR2 FQNEAQ (reference sequence). The CDR3 sequence is CASSPRQGSFTDTQYF. CDR3 sequence (DNA): TGTGCCAGCAGCCCCAGACAGGGGTCCTTCACAGATACGCAGTATTTT.